The 20 T cell receptor beta chains below come from one sample, sequenced in a study of Ad26.COV2.S vaccination and SARS-CoV-2 variants. Sequencing used immunoSEQ multiplex PCR; TCRdb keeps in-frame clones, though not all of them. The sample consists of some 270,000 clones, around 85% of them appearing once. Treatment noted: 15 to 20 received Ad26.COV2.S at low or high dose, single or two shots; 5 received placebo; per-sample allocation not given. Sampling was performed 63 days after the first vaccine or placebo injection. The specimen comprised peripheral blood, sampled in a trial of Ad26.COV2.S vaccine versus placebo. These receptors all come from a person between 18 and 59 years old who received the Ad26.COV2.S COVID-19 vaccine or a placebo.

The chain employs TRBV6-5 and TRBJ2-7; no clear D gene. The germline V gene encodes CDR1 MNHEY and CDR2 SVGAGI. The CDR3 sequence is 12 residues long. Trimming left V 5 bases short and J 4 bases short, with 9 bases between. In DNA form, the CDR3 reads TGTGCCAGCAGTCGTCTACCTTACGAGCAGTACGTC. Translation gives CASSRLPYEQYV.

This clone was picked up one time. The genes are TRBV7-6 and TRBJ2-2; TRBD1 or TRBD2 may be the D gene (5 bases each). Germline CDR1 SGHVS, CDR2 FNYEAQ. The CDR3 consists of 17 residues. Trimming pared 5 bases from V and 4 bases from J, leaving 20 bases between. CDR3 nucleotides: TGTGCCAGCAGCCGTCGGGCAGGGAGTGGGGTCACCGGGGAGCTGTTTTTT. Amino acid sequence: CASSRRAGSGVTGELFF.

This clone has only one observation. The rearrangement uses TRBV15 and TRBJ2-1; D remains ambiguous. V was trimmed by 0 bases and J by 1 base, leaving 13 bases between them. The CDR3 has 17 residues. Germline CDR1 LNHNV, CDR2 YYDKDF (reference sequence). CDR3 in DNA: TGTGCCACCAGCAGAGATTCCCTCCTAGGTTCCTACAATGAGCAGTTCTTC. Protein: CATSRDSLLGSYNEQFF.

The rearrangement uses TRBV7-9 and TRBJ2-1; 7 positions match TRBD2. CDR3 size: 15 residues. From germline, CDR1 is SEHNR and CDR2 FQNEAQ (reference sequence). J lost 2 bases, V lost 5 bases, and 6 bases had no gene match. DNA for the CDR3: TGTGCCAGCAGCAACCTAGCGGACACCTACAATGAGCAGTTCTTC. Residues: CASSNLADTYNEQFF. The full variable domain, with the rest looked up from reference TRBV7-9 and TRBJ2-1, is DTGVSQNPRHKITKRGQNVTFRCDPISEHNRLYWYRQTLGQGPEFLTYFQNEAQLEKSRLLSDRFSAERPKGSFSTLEIQRTEQGDSAMYLCASSNLADTYNEQFFGPGTRLTVL.

V and J are TRBV6-4 and TRBJ2-7; 9 bases match TRBD1. The junction had 6 bases not matched to a gene; V was cut back by 3 bases and J by 0 bases. The CDR3 contains 16 residues. Germline assignment: CDR1 MRHNA and CDR2 SNTAGT. The CDR3 DNA is TGTGCCAGCAGTGAGCCCCAGGGACAGGGCTCCTACGAGCAGTACGTC. Amino acid sequence: CASSEPQGQGSYEQYV.

The table lists this clone with a count of one. V gene TRBV11-2 combines with J gene TRBJ1-4; D is unresolved. CDR1 and CDR2 (germline): SGHAT, FQNNGV. V lost 1 base and J 1 base, leaving 10 bases between the germline ends. This CDR3 is built from 16 residues. CDR3 region: CASSLGLVGTNEKLFF. CDR3 in DNA: TGTGCCAGCAGCTTAGGCCTCGTGGGAACTAATGAAAAACTGTTTTTT.

This clone was recorded only once. This chain links TRBV25-1 with TRBJ1-2; D perhaps matches TRBD1 (6 bases). The germline CDR1 and CDR2 sequences are MGHDK and SYGVNS. The V end was cut by 7 bases, the J end by 6 bases, with 15 bases between. The CDR3 totals 13 residues. This CDR3 reads CASKPGEFNGYTF. The CDR3 DNA follows: TGTGCCAGCAAGCCAGGGGAGTTCAATGGCTACACCTTC.

V gene TRBV28 combines with J gene TRBJ2-6, with D uncertain. The CDR3 covers 13 residues. Germline values: CDR1 MDHEN, CDR2 SYDVKM. Trimming left V 3 bases short and J 0 bases short, with 0 bases between. CDR3 sequence reads: CASSFSGANVLTF. CDR3 in DNA: TGTGCCAGCAGTTTCTCTGGGGCCAACGTCCTGACTTTC.

V usage is TRBV6-1 and J usage is TRBJ2-6; possibly TRBD1 for D (6 bases). Between the trimmed V and J ends, which lost 1 base and 3 bases, there was a span of 16 bases. Germline loops: CDR1 MNHNS, CDR2 SASEGT. The CDR3 covers 18 residues. The CDR3 is CASSEGWTALVGANVLTF. For the CDR3, the DNA is TGTGCCAGCAGTGAAGGGTGGACAGCCTTAGTTGGGGCCAACGTCCTGACTTTC.

The chain links TRBV7-3 to TRBJ2-1; D remains ambiguous. CDR1 is SGHTA, CDR2 FQGTGA, per germline. V was trimmed by 0 bases and J by 0 bases, leaving 3 bases between them. CDR3 length: 14 residues. This CDR3 is CASSLTGSYNEQFF. CDR3 DNA sequence: TGTGCCAGCAGCTTAACTGGCTCCTACAATGAGCAGTTCTTC.

This clone was detected a few times. The V and J genes are TRBV2 and TRBJ2-2; TRBD2 is a possible D gene (5 bases). The ends were cut back, 10 bases at V and 6 bases at J, with 12 bases in the middle. CDR1 is SNHLY and CDR2 is FYNNEI in the germline V gene. The length of the CDR3 is 12 residues. CDR3 DNA sequence: TGTGCCATCGAGACTACCCCCGGGGAGCTGTTTTTT. Translated: CAIETTPGELFF.

The genes are TRBV10-1 and TRBJ2-7; D unclear. Germline-derived CDR1 and CDR2 are WNHNN and SYGVQD (reference sequence). The CDR3 sequence is 14 residues long. V lost 0 bases and J lost 7, with 13 bases in between. The CDR3 loop reads CASSESRQRLEQYV. CDR3 DNA: TGCGCCAGCAGTGAGTCGCGCCAACGCTTAGAGCAGTACGTC.

V usage is TRBV30 and J usage is TRBJ2-7, with D tentatively TRBD1 (6 bases). The CDR3 has 15 residues. CDR1 and CDR2 from the germline V gene are GTSNPN and SVGIG (reference sequence). Trimming stripped 0 bases from V and 0 bases from J, with 12 bases between. The CDR3 protein is CAWSVGQFSSYEQYF. In nucleotides, the CDR3 is TGTGCCTGGAGTGTCGGACAGTTCAGCTCCTACGAGCAGTACTTC.

This chain links TRBV7-9 with TRBJ2-1; 7 nucleotides align to TRBD2. Per germline, CDR1 SEHNR and CDR2 FQNEAQ (reference sequence). After removal of 2 bases from V and 12 bases from J, the junction contained 1 base not matched to a gene. The CDR3 is made up of 11 amino acids. The CDR3 sequence: CASSLRGGQFF. CDR3 nucleotides: TGTGCCAGCAGCTTACGCGGGGGGCAGTTCTTC.

The chain links TRBV15 to TRBJ2-7; D not certain. The CDR3 is made up of 14 amino acids. Germline CDR1 is LNHNV and CDR2 is YYDKDF (reference sequence). V lost 0 bases to trimming and J lost 2 bases, with 8 bases between them. CDR3 residues: CATSRDLGTYEQYV. The CDR3 region has the DNA TGTGCCACCAGCAGAGATCTCGGAACCTACGAGCAGTACGTC.

The chain is built from TRBV29-1 and TRBJ1-5, with TRBD1 matching 7 bases. CDR1 is SQVTM and CDR2 is ANQGSEA in the germline V gene. The ends lost 4 bases at V and 3 bases at J; junction bases unmatched: 6. The CDR3 extends over 14 amino acids. DNA for the CDR3: TGCAGCGTTGGAGAGGGACAGTTCAATCAGCCCCAGCATTTT. Amino acids: CSVGEGQFNQPQHF.

This clone was observed a few times. This chain uses TRBV2 with TRBJ2-5; TRBD1 matches at 7 bases. The CDR3 runs to 13 residues. Germline V CDR1 and CDR2: SNHLY, FYNNEI. With V trimmed by 8 bases and J by 1 base, 4 bases remained unmatched. This chain's CDR3 is CASLGTAQETQYF. The CDR3 DNA is TGTGCCAGCTTAGGGACAGCCCAAGAGACCCAGTACTTC.

V gene TRBV13 combines with J gene TRBJ2-1; D gene ambiguous. CDR3 length equals 12 residues. Germline CDR1 reads PRHDT; CDR2 reads FYEKMQ (reference sequence). V gave up 5 bases and J gave up 10 bases, with 12 bases separating them. The CDR3 region has the DNA TGTGCCAGCAGCGATCACTTGGGAGAGCAGTTCTTC. Its translation is CASSDHLGEQFF.

This chain connects TRBV5-4 to TRBJ2-3; D not certain. This CDR3 spans 12 amino acids. Trimming took 4 bases from V and 6 from J, leaving 9 bases between them. Germline V lookup: CDR1 SGHNT, CDR2 YYREEE (reference sequence). The CDR3 DNA sequence: TGTGCCAGCAGCCGAGAGTCGGATACGCAGTATTTT. It encodes CASSRESDTQYF.

This chain uses TRBV27 with TRBJ2-1, with 11 bases aligning to TRBD2. This CDR3 is built from 15 residues. From germline, CDR1 is MNHEY and CDR2 SMNVEV (reference sequence). V dropped 3 bases and J dropped 13; count of bases not matched to a gene: 11. The CDR3 loop reads CASSLGGTSGAAQFF. CDR3 nucleotide sequence: TGTGCCAGCAGTTTGGGCGGGACTAGCGGAGCGGCACAGTTCTTC.